These 20 T cell receptor beta chains were sequenced from one sample in a study of tumour-infiltrating T cells in Burkitt lymphoma. Profiling relied on immunoSEQ multiplex PCR, and the TCRdb table lists in-frame clones only, not all of them. Of 4,500 to 5,000 clones listed, about 13% are singletons. Sequenced sample: tumor tissue. These receptors all come from a human donor with Burkitt lymphoma.

The J gene is TRBJ1-5, the V gene TRBV19; maybe TRBD1 (5 bases). Trimming took off 5 bases at V and 3 bases at J, with 14 bases between the two ends. This CDR3 has 15 residues. Germline V lookup: CDR1 LNHDA, CDR2 SQIVND (reference sequence). In nucleotides, the CDR3 is TGTGCCAGTAGTTCAGACAGAAACCCCAATCAGCCCCAGCATTTT. Residues: CASSSDRNPNQPQHF.

J is TRBJ2-7 and V is TRBV11-2; D ambiguous. Trimming pared 3 bases from V and 2 bases from J, leaving 5 bases between. This CDR3 comprises 12 residues. Germline assignment: CDR1 SGHAT and CDR2 FQNNGV. In DNA form, the CDR3 reads TGTGCCAGCAGCTTCATCCCCTACGAGCAGTACTTC. As protein: CASSFIPYEQYF.

The chain is built from TRBV2 and TRBJ1-1, with D maybe TRBD1 (5 bases). CDR3 size: 14 residues. Germline values: CDR1 SNHLY, CDR2 FYNNEI. V was shortened by 2 bases and J by 6 bases, with 13 bases between the two germline ends. The CDR3: CASSERVRDAEAFF. The CDR3 nucleotides read TGTGCCAGCAGTGAACGGGTCAGGGACGCTGAAGCTTTCTTT.

J is TRBJ1-1 and V is TRBV6-6; a possible D gene is TRBD1 (5 bases). Germline V gene data show CDR1 as MNHNY and CDR2 as SVGAGI (reference sequence). Trimming pared 0 bases from V and 0 bases from J, leaving 8 bases between. The CDR3 is 15 residues long. The chain's CDR3 is CASSYSGALNTEAFF. The CDR3 bases are TGTGCCAGCAGTTACTCCGGGGCACTGAACACTGAAGCTTTCTTT.

V usage is TRBV27 and J usage is TRBJ2-5; D is tentatively TRBD1 or TRBD2 (6 bases each). V lost 3 bases and J 5 bases, leaving 13 bases between the germline ends. The CDR3 runs to 14 residues. The V gene's germline CDR1 is MNHEY and CDR2 SMNVEV (reference sequence). CDR3 amino acids: CASSFYGGGETQYF. CDR3 bases: TGTGCCAGCAGTTTCTACGGGGGCGGGGAGACCCAGTACTTC.

There are a few counts of this clone. The DNA is left out, because the CDR3 cannot be placed on it with certainty; the CDR3 is given as TCRdb lists it. The rearrangement links TRBV10-2 to TRBJ2-7; the table names TRBD1, a call not compared with the DNA. The germline gives CDR1 WSHSY, CDR2 SAAADI. The CDR3 numbers 16 amino acids, ends counted. The CDR3 loop is CASLPGWGTGSYEQYF.

This clone has only a few counts. This chain connects TRBV5-4 to TRBJ1-1; D is unclear. From germline, CDR1 is SGHNT and CDR2 YYREEE (reference sequence). This CDR3 comprises 14 residues. The ends were cut back, 3 bases at V and 0 bases at J, with 9 bases in the middle. In nucleotides, the CDR3 is TGTGCCAGCAGCTCACAGCTTATGAACACTGAAGCTTTCTTT. Its translation is CASSSQLMNTEAFF.

The chain has TRBV7-9 and TRBJ2-2; D uncertain. V was trimmed by 3 bases and J by 2 bases, leaving 4 bases between them. This CDR3 contains 13 residues. Germline assignment: CDR1 SEHNR and CDR2 FQNEAQ (reference sequence). The CDR3 is CASSFSNTGELFF. In DNA, the CDR3 is TGTGCCAGCAGCTTCTCAAACACCGGGGAGCTGTTTTTT.

This clone was observed a few times. V is TRBV4-1 and J is TRBJ1-2; D gene unclear. Per the germline V gene, CDR1 is MGHRA and CDR2 is YSYEKL. The CDR3 is made up of 15 amino acids. V was pared by 5 bases and J by 4 bases, with 17 bases between. The CDR3 DNA sequence: TGCGCCAGCAGCGAGGAGAACCGAAAGACCTATGGCTACACCTTC. Translating it yields CASSEENRKTYGYTF.

This clone was counted between two and nine times. V usage is TRBV6-1 and J usage is TRBJ2-2; TRBD2 agrees at 13 bases. Germline-derived CDR1 and CDR2 are MNHNS and SASEGT. There are 18 residues in the CDR3. J gave up 5 bases and V 4 bases, and 10 bases lay outside the gene matches. This CDR3 reads CASSGRYTSGGATGELFF. As DNA, the CDR3 is TGTGCCAGCAGTGGAAGATATACTAGCGGGGGGGCGACCGGGGAGCTGTTTTTT.

This clone was found a few times. The chain joins TRBV9 to TRBJ1-2; 8 bases map to TRBD1. The CDR3 has 14 residues. The V gene's germline CDR1 is SGDLS and CDR2 YYNGEE. V was pared by 4 bases and J by 7 bases, with 9 bases of the junction left unmatched. CDR3 nucleotide sequence: TGTGCCAGCAGCCCCCGGACAGGGAATCGTGGCTACACCTTC. This encodes CASSPRTGNRGYTF.

This clone was seen a few times. This sequence joins TRBV5-6 and TRBJ1-3; D unclear. V lost 4 bases, J lost 0 bases, and 8 bases lay in between. Germline CDR1 is SGHDT and CDR2 is YYEEEE. The CDR3 totals 14 residues. The CDR3 loop reads CASSPDYSGNTIYF. CDR3 in DNA: TGTGCCAGCAGCCCGGACTACTCTGGAAACACCATATATTTT.

The rearrangement joins TRBV18 to TRBJ2-1; 8 bases match TRBD2. The ends lost 5 bases at V and 8 bases at J; junction bases unmatched: 14. Germline CDR1 reads KGHSH; CDR2 reads LQKENI. CDR3 length: 16 amino acids. The CDR3 sequence is CASSSPGGGYYDEQFF. In nucleotides, the CDR3 is TGTGCCAGCTCATCCCCGGGGGGGGGATACTATGATGAGCAGTTCTTC.

This chain joins TRBV7-2 and TRBJ1-2; TRBD1 agrees at 7 bases. V lost 2 bases and J lost 8; bases outside the gene matches: 2. The CDR3 extends over 12 amino acids. CDR1 SGHTA and CDR2 FQGNSA come from the germline V gene. The CDR3, as DNA: TGTGCCAGCAGCTTAAGGGGGCGAGGCTACACCTTC. Its protein product is CASSLRGRGYTF.

The rearrangement links TRBV2 to TRBJ1-5; D may be TRBD1 (6 bases). This CDR3 comprises 14 residues. The germline V gene encodes CDR1 SNHLY and CDR2 FYNNEI. V was clipped by 7 bases and J by 1 base, with 11 bases between them. The CDR3 sequence is CASNNRASNQPQHF. The CDR3 DNA sequence: TGTGCCAGCAACAACAGGGCGAGCAATCAGCCCCAGCATTTT. Supplemented by reference TRBV2 and TRBJ1-5, the full variable domain reads EPEVTQTPSHQVTQMGQEVILRCVPISNHLYFYWYRQILGQKVEFLVSFYNNEISEKSEIFDDQFSVERPDGSNFTLKIRSTKLEDSAMYFCASNNRASNQPQHFGDGTRLSIL.

This clone is large within its sample. The chain recombines TRBV12-2 with TRBJ1-5; TRBD1 reflects the table's D call only, with no check against the DNA. TRBV12-2 is assigned pseudogene status. The CDR3 has 21 residues. The CDR3 region has the DNA TGTGCAAGTCCCCTCGGTAATGGGACAGGGGGCGTTATCGTGGGCAATCAGCCCCAGCATTTT. The encoded protein is CASPLGNGTGGVIVGNQPQHF.

V gene TRBV5-1 combines with J gene TRBJ2-7, with 10 bases aligning to TRBD2. The CDR3 has 15 amino acids. V gave up 0 bases and J gave up 2 bases; unmatched junction bases: 2. The germline gives CDR1 SGHRS, CDR2 YFSETQ. CDR3 region: CASSLGLAGTYEQYF. CDR3 in DNA: TGCGCCAGCAGCTTGGGACTAGCGGGCACCTACGAGCAGTACTTC.

This clone was seen only once. The V call is TRBV28, the J call TRBJ2-3, with D perhaps being TRBD1 or TRBD2 (5 bases each). V gave up 4 bases and J gave up 2 bases, with 16 bases separating them. Germline-derived CDR1 and CDR2 are MDHEN and SYDVKM. The CDR3 runs to 16 residues. The CDR3 DNA is TGTGCCAGCAGTTCCTACGGGACGCAAGACACAGATACGCAGTATTTT. Translating it yields CASSSYGTQDTDTQYF.

This clone was counted between two and nine times. The V and J genes are TRBV5-6 and TRBJ2-3; 9 nucleotides agree with TRBD2. CDR1 SGHDT and CDR2 YYEEEE come from the germline V gene. After removal of 2 bases from V and 4 bases from J, the junction contained 2 bases not matched to a gene. The CDR3 length is 14 residues. The CDR3 region has the DNA TGTGCCAGCAGCTTCGGCGGGGGGGCAGATACGCAGTATTTT. This sequence encodes CASSFGGGADTQYF.

The V call is TRBV7-6, the J call TRBJ1-1; D is undetermined. The CDR3 is 15 residues long. Germline CDR1 SGHVS, CDR2 FNYEAQ. Trimming took 1 base from V and 6 from J, leaving 15 bases between them. In nucleotides, the CDR3 is TGTGCCAGCAGCTTAGATGGAGGGTCTAGCGCTGAAGCTTTCTTT. Amino acids: CASSLDGGSSAEAFF.